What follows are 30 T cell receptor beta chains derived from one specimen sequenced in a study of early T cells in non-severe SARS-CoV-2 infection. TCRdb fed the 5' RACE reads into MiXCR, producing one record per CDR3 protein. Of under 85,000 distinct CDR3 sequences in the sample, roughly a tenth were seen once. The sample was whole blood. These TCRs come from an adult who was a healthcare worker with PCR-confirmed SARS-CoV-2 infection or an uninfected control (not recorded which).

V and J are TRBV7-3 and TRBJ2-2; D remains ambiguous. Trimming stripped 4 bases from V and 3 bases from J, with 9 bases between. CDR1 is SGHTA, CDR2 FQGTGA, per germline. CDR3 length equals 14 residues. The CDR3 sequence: CASSSGSHTGELFF. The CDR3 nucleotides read TGTGCCAGCAGCTCGGGCAGCCACACCGGGGAGCTGTTTTTT. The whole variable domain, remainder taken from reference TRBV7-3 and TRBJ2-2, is GAGVSQTPSNKVTEKGKYVELRCDPISGHTALYWYRQSLGQGPEFLIYFQGTGAADDSGLPNDRFFAVRPEGSVSTLKIQRTERGDSAVYLCASSSGSHTGELFFGEGSRLTVL.

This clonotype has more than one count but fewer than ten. CDR3: CASTNGKTQYF. CDR3 nucleotide sequence: TGTGCCAGCACCAACGGAAAAACGCAGTATTTT. The chain links TRBV6-2 or TRBV6-3 to TRBJ2-3; D gene unclear. Germline V gene data show CDR1 as MNHEY and CDR2 as SVGEGT. This CDR3 comprises 11 residues. The ends were cut back, 7 bases at V and 9 bases at J, with 11 bases in the middle.

This chain's CDR3 is CASSQLGRSSGSLETQYF. CDR3 coding DNA: TGTGCCAGCAGCCAGCTTGGGAGGTCTAGCGGGAGTTTAGAGACCCAGTACTTC. This chain links TRBV7-3 with TRBJ2-5; TRBD2 matches 10 bases. Germline CDR1 SGHTA, CDR2 FQGTGA. The CDR3 covers 18 residues. V dropped 5 bases and J dropped 4; count of bases not matched to a gene: 16.

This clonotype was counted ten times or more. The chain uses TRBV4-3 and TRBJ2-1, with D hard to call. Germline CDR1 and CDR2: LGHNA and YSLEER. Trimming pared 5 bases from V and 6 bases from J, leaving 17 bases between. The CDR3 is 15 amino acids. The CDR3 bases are TGCGCCAGCAGCGTGCAGATGAAGAACGGCAATGAGCAGTTCTTC. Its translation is CASSVQMKNGNEQFF.

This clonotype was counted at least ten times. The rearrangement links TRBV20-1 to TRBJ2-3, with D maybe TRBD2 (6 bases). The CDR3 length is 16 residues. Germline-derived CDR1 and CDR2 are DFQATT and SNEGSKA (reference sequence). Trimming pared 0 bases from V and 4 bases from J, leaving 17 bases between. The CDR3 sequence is CSARDLGSGSADTQYF. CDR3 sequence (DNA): TGCAGTGCTAGAGATCTTGGCAGCGGGTCCGCAGATACGCAGTATTTT.

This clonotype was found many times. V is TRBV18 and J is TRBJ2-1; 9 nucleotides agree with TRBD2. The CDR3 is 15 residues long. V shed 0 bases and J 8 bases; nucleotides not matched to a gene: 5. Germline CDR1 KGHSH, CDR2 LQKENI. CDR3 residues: CASSPPAGGPHEQFF. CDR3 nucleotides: TGTGCCAGCTCACCACCCGCGGGGGGGCCCCATGAGCAGTTCTTC.

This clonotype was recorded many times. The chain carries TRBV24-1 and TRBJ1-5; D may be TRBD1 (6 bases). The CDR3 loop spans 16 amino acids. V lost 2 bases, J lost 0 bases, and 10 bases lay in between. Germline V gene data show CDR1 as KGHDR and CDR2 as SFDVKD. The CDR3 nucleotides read TGTGCCACCAGTGATTCAACAGGGATTAGCAATCAGCCCCAGCATTTT. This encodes CATSDSTGISNQPQHF.

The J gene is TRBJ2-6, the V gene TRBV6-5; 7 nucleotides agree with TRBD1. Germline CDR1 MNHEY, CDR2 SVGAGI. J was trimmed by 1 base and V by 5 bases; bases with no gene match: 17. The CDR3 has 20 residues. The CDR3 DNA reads TGTGCCAGCAGTAGCCCCCGGGACAGCAGTTTTAAGTCTGGGGCCAACGTCCTGACTTTC. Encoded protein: CASSSPRDSSFKSGANVLTF.

The CDR3 bases are TGCAGCGGATGGGTGGGGGAAAAACTGTTTTTT. It encodes CSGWVGEKLFF. The rearrangement uses TRBV29-1 and TRBJ1-4; D gene uncertain. The V end was cut by 7 bases, the J end by 8 bases, with 11 bases between. The germline V gene has CDR1 SQVTM and CDR2 ANQGSEA. The CDR3 extends over 11 amino acids.

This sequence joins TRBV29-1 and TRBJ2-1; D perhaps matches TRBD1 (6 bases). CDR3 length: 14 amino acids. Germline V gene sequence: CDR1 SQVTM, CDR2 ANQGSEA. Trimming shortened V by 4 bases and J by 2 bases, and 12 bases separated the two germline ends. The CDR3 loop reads CSVGGGYPYNEQFF. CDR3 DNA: TGCAGCGTTGGTGGGGGCTACCCCTACAATGAGCAGTTCTTC.

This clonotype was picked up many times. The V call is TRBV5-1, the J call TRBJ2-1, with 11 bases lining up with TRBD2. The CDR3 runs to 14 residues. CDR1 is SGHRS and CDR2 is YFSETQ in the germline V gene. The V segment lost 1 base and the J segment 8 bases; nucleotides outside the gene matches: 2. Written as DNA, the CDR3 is TGCGCCAGCAGCTTGACTAGCGGGAGCGATGAGCAGTTCTTC. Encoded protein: CASSLTSGSDEQFF.

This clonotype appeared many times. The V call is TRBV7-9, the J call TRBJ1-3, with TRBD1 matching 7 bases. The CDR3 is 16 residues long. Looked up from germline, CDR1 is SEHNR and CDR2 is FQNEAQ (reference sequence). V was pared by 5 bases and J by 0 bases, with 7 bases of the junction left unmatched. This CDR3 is CASSALGQLSGNTIYF. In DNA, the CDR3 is TGTGCCAGCAGCGCCCTGGGACAGCTCTCTGGAAACACCATATATTTT. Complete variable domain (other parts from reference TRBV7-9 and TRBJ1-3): DTGVSQNPRHKITKRGQNVTFRCDPISEHNRLYWYRQTLGQGPEFLTYFQNEAQLEKSRLLSDRFSAERPKGSFSTLEIQRTEQGDSAMYLCASSALGQLSGNTIYFGEGSWLTVV.

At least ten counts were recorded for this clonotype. CDR3: CASSLSRANSGGAGGNEQFF. The DNA of the CDR3 is TGTGCCAGCAGCTTAAGCAGGGCAAATAGCGGGGGGGCCGGAGGCAATGAGCAGTTCTTC. This chain uses TRBV7-9 with TRBJ2-1, with TRBD2 identical over 11 bases. Germline values: CDR1 SEHNR, CDR2 FQNEAQ (reference sequence). This CDR3 comprises 20 residues. With 2 bases clipped from V and 6 bases from J, the junction kept 18 bases outside the gene matches. The full variable domain, with the rest looked up from reference TRBV7-9 and TRBJ2-1, is DTGVSQNPRHKITKRGQNVTFRCDPISEHNRLYWYRQTLGQGPEFLTYFQNEAQLEKSRLLSDRFSAERPKGSFSTLEIQRTEQGDSAMYLCASSLSRANSGGAGGNEQFFGPGTRLTVL.

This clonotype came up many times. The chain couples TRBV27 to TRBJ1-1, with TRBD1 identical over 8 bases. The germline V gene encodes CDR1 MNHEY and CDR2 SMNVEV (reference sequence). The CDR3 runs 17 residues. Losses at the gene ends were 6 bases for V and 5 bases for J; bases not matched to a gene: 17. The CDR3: CASSFGHRTGTGTEAFF. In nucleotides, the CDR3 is TGTGCCAGCAGCTTTGGACACCGGACAGGGACGGGTACTGAAGCTTTCTTT.

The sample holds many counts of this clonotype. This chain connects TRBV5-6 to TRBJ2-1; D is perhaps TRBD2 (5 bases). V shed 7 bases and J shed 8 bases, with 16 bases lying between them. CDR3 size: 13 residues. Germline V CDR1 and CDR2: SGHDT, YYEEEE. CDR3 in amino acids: CASSPTHGDEQFF. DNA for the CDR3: TGTGCCAGCTCCCCCACCCACGGGGATGAGCAGTTCTTC. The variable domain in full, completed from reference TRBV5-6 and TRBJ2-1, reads DAGVTQSPTHLIKTRGQQVTLRCSPKSGHDTVSWYQQALGQGPQFIFQYYEEEERQRGNFPDRFSGHQFPNYSSELNVNALLLGDSALYLCASSPTHGDEQFFGPGTRLTVL.

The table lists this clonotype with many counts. As DNA, the CDR3 is TGTGCCAGCAGCTCCAGACTAGCGGGAGATAGGGATACGCAGTATTTT. Translating it yields CASSSRLAGDRDTQYF. This rearrangement joins TRBV6-5 to TRBJ2-3, with TRBD2 identical over 12 bases. CDR3 length: 16 amino acids. V shed 6 bases and J 6 bases; nucleotides not matched to a gene: 10. Germline CDR1 is MNHEY and CDR2 is SVGAGI.

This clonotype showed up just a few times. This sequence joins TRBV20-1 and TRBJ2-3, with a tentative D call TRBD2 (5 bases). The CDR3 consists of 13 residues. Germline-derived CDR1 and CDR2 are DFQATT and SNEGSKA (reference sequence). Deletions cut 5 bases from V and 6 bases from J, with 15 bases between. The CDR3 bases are TGCAGTGCTCCGCGTTGGGGAGAGGATACGCAGTATTTT. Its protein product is CSAPRWGEDTQYF.

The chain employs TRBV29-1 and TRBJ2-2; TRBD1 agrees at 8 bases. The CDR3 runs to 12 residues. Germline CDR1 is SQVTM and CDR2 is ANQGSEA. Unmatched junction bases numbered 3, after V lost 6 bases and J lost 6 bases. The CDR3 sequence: CSVNRGSGELFF. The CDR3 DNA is TGCAGCGTCAACAGGGGGTCCGGGGAGCTGTTTTTT.

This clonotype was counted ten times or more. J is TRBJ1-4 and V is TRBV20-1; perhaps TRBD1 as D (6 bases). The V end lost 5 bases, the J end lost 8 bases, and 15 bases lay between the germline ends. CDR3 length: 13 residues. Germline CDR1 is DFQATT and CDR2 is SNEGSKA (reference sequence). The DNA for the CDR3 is TGCAGTGCTGGGGGCCCCTCAGGAGAAAAACTGTTTTTT. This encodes CSAGGPSGEKLFF.

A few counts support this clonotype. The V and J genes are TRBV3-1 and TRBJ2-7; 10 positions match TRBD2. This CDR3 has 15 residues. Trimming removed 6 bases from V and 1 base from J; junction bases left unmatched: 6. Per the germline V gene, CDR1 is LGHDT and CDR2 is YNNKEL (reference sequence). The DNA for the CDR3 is TGTGCCAGCAGAAAAACTAGCGGGGAATCCTACGAGCAGTACTTC. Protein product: CASRKTSGESYEQYF.

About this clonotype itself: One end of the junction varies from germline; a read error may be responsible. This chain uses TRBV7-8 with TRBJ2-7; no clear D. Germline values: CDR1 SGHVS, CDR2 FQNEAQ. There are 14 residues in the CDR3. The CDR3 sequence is CVSSLEHYSYEQYF. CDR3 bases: TGTGTCAGCAGCTTAGAGCACTACTCCTACGAGCAGTACTTC.

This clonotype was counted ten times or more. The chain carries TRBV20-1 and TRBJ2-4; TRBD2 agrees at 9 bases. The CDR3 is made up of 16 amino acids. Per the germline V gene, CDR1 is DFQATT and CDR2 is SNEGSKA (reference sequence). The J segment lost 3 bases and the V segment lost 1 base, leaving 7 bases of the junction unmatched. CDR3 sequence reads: CSARVERGADKNIQYF. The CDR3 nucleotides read TGCAGTGCTAGAGTCGAGCGGGGGGCAGACAAAAACATTCAGTACTTC.

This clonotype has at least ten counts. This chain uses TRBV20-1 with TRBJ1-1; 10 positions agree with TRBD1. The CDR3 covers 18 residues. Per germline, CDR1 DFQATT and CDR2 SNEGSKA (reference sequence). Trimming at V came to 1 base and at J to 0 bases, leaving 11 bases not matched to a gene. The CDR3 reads CSARGAGTGALMNTEAFF. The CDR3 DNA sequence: TGCAGTGCTAGAGGGGCCGGGACAGGGGCCTTAATGAACACTGAAGCTTTCTTT.

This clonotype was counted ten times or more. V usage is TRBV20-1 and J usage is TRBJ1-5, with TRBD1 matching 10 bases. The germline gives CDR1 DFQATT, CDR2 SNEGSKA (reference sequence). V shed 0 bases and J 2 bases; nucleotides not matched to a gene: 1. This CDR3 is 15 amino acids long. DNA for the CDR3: TGCAGTGCTAGAGAGGGGACAGGGGGCAATCAGCCCCAGCATTTT. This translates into CSAREGTGGNQPQHF.

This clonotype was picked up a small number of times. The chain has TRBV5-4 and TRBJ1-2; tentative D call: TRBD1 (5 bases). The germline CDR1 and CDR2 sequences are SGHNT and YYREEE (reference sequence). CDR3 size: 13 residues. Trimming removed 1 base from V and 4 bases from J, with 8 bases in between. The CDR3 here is CASSLLGGYGYTF. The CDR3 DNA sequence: TGTGCCAGCAGCTTGCTGGGGGGCTATGGCTACACCTTC.

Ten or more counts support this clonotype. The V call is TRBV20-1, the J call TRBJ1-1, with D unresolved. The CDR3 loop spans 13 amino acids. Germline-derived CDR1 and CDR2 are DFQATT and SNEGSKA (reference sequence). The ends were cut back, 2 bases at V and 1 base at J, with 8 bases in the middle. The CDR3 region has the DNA TGCAGTGCTAGACGGGAGGGGAACACTGAAGCTTTCTTT. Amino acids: CSARREGNTEAFF.

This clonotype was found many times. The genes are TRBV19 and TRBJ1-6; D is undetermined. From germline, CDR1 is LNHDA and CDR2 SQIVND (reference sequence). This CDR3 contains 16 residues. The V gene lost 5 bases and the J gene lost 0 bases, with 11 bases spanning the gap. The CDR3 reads CASSRDPSSYNSPLHF. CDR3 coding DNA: TGTGCCAGTAGTCGTGACCCCAGCTCCTATAATTCACCCCTCCACTTT. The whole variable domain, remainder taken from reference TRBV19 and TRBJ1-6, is DGGITQSPKYLFRKEGQNVTLSCEQNLNHDAMYWYRQDPGQGLRLIYYSQIVNDFQKGDIAEGYSVSREKKESFPLTVTSAQKNPTAFYLCASSRDPSSYNSPLHFGNGTRLTVT.

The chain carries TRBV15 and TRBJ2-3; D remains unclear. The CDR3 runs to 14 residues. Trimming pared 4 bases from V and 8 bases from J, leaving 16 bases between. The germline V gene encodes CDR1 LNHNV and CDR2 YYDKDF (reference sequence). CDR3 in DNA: TGTGCCACCAGCATCGTTAAAAGTGTGACTACGCAGTATTTT. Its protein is CATSIVKSVTTQYF.

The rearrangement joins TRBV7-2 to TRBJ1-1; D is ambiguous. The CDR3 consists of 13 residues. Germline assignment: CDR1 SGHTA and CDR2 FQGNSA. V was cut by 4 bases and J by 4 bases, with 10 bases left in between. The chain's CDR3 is CASSYRPFTEAFF. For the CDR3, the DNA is TGTGCCAGCAGCTATCGACCATTCACTGAAGCTTTCTTT.

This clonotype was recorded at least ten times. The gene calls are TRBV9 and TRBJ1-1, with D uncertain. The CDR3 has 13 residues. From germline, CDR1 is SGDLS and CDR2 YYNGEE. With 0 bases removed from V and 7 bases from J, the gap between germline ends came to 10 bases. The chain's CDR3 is CASSVAPRDEAFF. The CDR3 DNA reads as TGTGCCAGCAGCGTAGCTCCACGCGATGAAGCTTTCTTT.